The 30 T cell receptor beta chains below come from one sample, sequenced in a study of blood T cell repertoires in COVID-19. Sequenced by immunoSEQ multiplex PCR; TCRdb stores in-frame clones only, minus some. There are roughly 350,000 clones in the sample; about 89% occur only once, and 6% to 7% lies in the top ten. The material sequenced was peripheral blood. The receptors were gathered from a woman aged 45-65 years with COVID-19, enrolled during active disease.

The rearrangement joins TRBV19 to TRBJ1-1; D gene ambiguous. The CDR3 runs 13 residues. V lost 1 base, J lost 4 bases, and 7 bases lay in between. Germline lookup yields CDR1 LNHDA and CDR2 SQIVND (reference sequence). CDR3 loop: CASSIVPSTEAFF. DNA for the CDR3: TGTGCCAGTAGTATAGTCCCGAGCACTGAAGCTTTCTTT. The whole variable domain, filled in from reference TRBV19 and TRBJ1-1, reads DGGITQSPKYLFRKEGQNVTLSCEQNLNHDAMYWYRQDPGQGLRLIYYSQIVNDFQKGDIAEGYSVSREKKESFPLTVTSAQKNPTAFYLCASSIVPSTEAFFGQGTRLTVV.

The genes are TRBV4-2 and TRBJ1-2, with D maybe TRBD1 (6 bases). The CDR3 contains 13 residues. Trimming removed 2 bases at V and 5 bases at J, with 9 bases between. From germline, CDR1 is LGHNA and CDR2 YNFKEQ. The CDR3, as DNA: TGTGCCAGCAGCCAAAGAACAGGGTATGGCTACACCTTC. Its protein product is CASSQRTGYGYTF.

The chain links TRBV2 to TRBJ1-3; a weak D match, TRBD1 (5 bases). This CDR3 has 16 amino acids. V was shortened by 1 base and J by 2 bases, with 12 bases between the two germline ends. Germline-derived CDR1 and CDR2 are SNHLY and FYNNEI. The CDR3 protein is CASSEDRFRAGNTIYF. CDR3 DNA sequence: TGTGCCAGCAGTGAAGACAGGTTCAGGGCTGGAAACACCATATATTTT.

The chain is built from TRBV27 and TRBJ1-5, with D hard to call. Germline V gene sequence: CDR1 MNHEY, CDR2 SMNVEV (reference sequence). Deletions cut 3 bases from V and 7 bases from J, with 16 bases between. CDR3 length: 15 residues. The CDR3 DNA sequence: TGTGCCAGCAGTTTCGAGCGGCCCAGCGTCCAGCCCCAGCATTTT. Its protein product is CASSFERPSVQPQHF.

CDR3 in DNA: TGTGCCACCAGTGATGCGGGACAGGGACTCTATGGCTACACCTTC. This codes for CATSDAGQGLYGYTF. This chain links TRBV24-1 with TRBJ1-2; TRBD1 matches 9 bases. CDR3 length equals 15 residues. CDR1 is KGHDR and CDR2 is SFDVKD in the germline V gene. V lost 3 bases and J lost 4; bases outside the gene matches: 5.

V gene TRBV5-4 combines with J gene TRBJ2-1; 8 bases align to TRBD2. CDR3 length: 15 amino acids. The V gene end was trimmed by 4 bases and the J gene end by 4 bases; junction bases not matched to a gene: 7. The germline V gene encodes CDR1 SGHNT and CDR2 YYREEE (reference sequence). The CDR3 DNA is TGTGCCAGCAGCCATAGAACTAGCGGATACAATGAGCAGTTCTTC. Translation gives CASSHRTSGYNEQFF.

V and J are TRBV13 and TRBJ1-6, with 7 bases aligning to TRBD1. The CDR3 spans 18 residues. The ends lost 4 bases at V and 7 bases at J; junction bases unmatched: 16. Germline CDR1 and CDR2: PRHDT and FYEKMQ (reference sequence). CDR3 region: CASSSPGQRTVGNSPLHF. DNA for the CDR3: TGTGCCAGCAGCTCACCGGGACAGCGAACGGTGGGAAATTCACCCCTCCACTTT.

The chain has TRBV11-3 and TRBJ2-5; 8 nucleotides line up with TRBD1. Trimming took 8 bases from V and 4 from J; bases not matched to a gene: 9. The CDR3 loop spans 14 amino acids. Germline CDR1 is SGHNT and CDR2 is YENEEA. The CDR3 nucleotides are TGTGCCAGCGCGGCAGGGGGCCCTCTAGAGACCCAGTACTTC. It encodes CASAAGGPLETQYF.

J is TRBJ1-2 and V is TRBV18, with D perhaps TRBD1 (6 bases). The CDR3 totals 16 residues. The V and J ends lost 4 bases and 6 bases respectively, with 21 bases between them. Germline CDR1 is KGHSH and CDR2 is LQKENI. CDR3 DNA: TGTGCCAGCTCACTGTCATCAGGGGCGGGCAGGGATGGCTACACCTTC. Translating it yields CASSLSSGAGRDGYTF.

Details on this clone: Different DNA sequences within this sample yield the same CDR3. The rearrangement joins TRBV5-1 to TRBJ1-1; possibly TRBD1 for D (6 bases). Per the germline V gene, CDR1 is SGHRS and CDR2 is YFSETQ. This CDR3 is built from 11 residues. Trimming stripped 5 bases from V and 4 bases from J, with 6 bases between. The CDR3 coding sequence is TGCGCCAGCAGAGGGGGCACTGAAGCTTTCTTT. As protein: CASRGGTEAFF.

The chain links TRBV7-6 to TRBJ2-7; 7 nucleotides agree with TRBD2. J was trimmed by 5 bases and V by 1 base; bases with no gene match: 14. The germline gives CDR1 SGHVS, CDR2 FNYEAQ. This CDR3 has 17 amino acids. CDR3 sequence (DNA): TGTGCCAGCAGCTTAGGCCCTCGGGAGGTCTCCGTAGACGAGCAGTACTTC. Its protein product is CASSLGPREVSVDEQYF.

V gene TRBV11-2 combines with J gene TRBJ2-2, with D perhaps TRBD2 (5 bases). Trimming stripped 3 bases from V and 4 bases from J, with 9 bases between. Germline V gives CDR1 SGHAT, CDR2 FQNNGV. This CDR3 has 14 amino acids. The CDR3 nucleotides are TGTGCCAGCAGCTTGAACAGCGGCACCGGGGAGCTGTTTTTT. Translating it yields CASSLNSGTGELFF.

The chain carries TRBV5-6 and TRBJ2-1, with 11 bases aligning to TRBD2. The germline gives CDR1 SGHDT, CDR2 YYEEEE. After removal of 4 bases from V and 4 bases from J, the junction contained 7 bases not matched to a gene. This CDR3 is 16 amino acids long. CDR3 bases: TGTGCCAGCAGCCGACGTGGGACTAGCGGATACAATGAGCAGTTCTTC. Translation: CASSRRGTSGYNEQFF.

As DNA, the CDR3 is TGCAGCGCTGCACTGTCGGACAGGGTAGACTCACCCCTCCACTTT. Translation: CSAALSDRVDSPLHF. This chain joins TRBV29-1 and TRBJ1-6; the match to TRBD1 covers 8 bases. The CDR3 has 15 residues. Germline V gives CDR1 SQVTM, CDR2 ANQGSEA. Trimming cost V 7 bases and J 10 bases; bases outside gene matches: 15.

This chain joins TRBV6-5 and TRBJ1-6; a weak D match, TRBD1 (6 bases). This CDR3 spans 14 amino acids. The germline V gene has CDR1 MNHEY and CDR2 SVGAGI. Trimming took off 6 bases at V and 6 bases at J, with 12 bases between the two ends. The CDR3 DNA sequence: TGTGCCAGCAGGGAGAGGGGGATTAATTCACCCCTCCACTTT. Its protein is CASRERGINSPLHF.

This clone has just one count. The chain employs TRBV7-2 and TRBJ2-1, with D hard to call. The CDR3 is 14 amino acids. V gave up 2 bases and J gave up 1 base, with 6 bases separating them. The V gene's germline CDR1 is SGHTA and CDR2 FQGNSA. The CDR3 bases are TGTGCCAGCAGCTTAATTTCGTCCTACAATGAGCAGTTCTTC. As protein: CASSLISSYNEQFF.

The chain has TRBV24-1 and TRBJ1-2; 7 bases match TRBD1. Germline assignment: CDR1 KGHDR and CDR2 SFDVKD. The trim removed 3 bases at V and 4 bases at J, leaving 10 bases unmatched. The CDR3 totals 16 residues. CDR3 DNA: TGTGCCACCAGTGATATCGACCGACAGGGTTTCTATGGCTACACCTTC. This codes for CATSDIDRQGFYGYTF.

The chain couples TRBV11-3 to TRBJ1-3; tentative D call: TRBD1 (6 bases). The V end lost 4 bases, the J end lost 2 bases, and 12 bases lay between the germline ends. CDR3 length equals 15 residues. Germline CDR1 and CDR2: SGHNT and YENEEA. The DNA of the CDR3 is TGTGCCAGCAGCTCCAGGGGTTCCCCTGGAAACACCATATATTTT. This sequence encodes CASSSRGSPGNTIYF.

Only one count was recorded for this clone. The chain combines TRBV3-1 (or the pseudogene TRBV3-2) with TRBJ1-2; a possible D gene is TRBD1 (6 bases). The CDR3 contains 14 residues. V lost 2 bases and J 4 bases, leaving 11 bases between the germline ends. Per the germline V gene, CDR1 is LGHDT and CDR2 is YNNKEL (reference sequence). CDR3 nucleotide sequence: TGTGCCAGCAGCCAACTCGGGACATCCTATGGCTACACCTTC. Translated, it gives CASSQLGTSYGYTF.

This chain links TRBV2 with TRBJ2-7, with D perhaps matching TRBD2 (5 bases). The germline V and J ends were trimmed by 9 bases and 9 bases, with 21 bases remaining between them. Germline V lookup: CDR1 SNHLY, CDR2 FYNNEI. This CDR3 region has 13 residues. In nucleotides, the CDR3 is TGTGCCAGTGGGCCGGCGGGCGCAAGTTGGCAGTACTTC. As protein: CASGPAGASWQYF.

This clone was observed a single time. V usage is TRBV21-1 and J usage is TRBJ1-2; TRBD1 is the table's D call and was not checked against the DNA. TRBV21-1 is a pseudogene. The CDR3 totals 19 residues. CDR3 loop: CASSKPGQETCGANYGYTF. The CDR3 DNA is TGTGCCAGCAGCAAACCTGGACAGGAAACCTGTGGAGCTAACTATGGCTACACCTTC.

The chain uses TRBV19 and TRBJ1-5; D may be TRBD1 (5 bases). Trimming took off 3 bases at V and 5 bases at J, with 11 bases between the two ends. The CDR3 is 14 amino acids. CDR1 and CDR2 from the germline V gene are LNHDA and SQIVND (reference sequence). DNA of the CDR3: TGTGCCAGTAGTATCAGACAGAAACATCAGCCCCAGCATTTT. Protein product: CASSIRQKHQPQHF.

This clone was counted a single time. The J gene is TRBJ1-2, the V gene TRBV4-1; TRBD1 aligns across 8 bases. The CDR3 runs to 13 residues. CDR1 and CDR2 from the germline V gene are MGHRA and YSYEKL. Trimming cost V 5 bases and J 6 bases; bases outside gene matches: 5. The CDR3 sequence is CASSGTGVDGYTF. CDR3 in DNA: TGCGCCAGCAGCGGGACAGGAGTAGATGGCTACACCTTC.

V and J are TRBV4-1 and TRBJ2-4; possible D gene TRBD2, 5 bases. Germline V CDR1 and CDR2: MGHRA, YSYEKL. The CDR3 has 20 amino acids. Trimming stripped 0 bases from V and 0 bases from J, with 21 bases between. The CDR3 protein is CASSQDLGSGSKLAKNIQYF. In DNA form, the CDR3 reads TGCGCCAGCAGCCAAGATCTAGGGTCGGGGTCCAAACTAGCCAAAAACATTCAGTACTTC.

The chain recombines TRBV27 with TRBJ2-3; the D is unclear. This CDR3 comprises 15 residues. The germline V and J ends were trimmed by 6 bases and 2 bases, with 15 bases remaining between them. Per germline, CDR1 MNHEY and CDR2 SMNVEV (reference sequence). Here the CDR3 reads CASRDWRANTDTQYF. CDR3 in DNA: TGTGCCAGCAGAGACTGGAGAGCTAACACAGATACGCAGTATTTT.

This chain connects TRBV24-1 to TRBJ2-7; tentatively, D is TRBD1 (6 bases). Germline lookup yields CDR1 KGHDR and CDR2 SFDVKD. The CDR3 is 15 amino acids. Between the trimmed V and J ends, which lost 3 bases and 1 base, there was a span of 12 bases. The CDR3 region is CATSDAGALSYEQYF. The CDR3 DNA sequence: TGTGCCACCAGTGATGCAGGGGCCCTTTCCTACGAGCAGTACTTC.

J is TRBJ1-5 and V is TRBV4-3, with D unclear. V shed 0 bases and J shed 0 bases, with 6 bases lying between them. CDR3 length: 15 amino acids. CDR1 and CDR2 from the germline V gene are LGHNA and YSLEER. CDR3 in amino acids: CASSQDERSNQPQHF. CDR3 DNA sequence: TGCGCCAGCAGCCAAGATGAGCGTAGCAATCAGCCCCAGCATTTT.

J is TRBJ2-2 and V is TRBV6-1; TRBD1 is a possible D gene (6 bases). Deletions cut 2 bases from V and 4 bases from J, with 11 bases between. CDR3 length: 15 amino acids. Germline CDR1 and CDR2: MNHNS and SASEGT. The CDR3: CASSEFGGVTGELFF. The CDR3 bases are TGTGCCAGCAGTGAATTTGGGGGCGTCACCGGGGAGCTGTTTTTT.

Written as DNA, the CDR3 is TGTGCCTGGAGTGTACAGGGAAGACGCTATGGCTACACCTTC. This translates into CAWSVQGRRYGYTF. V is TRBV30 and J is TRBJ1-2; D possibly corresponds to TRBD1 (6 bases). The length of the CDR3 is 14 residues. Trimming stripped 0 bases from V and 4 bases from J, with 12 bases between. Germline lookup yields CDR1 GTSNPN and CDR2 SVGIG (reference sequence).

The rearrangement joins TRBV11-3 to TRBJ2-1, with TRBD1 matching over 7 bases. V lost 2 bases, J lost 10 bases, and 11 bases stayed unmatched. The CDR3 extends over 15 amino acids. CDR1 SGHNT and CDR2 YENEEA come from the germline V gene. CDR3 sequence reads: CASSLSGMTGSEQFF. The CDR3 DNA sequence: TGTGCCAGCAGCTTATCGGGGATGACAGGGTCGGAGCAGTTCTTC.